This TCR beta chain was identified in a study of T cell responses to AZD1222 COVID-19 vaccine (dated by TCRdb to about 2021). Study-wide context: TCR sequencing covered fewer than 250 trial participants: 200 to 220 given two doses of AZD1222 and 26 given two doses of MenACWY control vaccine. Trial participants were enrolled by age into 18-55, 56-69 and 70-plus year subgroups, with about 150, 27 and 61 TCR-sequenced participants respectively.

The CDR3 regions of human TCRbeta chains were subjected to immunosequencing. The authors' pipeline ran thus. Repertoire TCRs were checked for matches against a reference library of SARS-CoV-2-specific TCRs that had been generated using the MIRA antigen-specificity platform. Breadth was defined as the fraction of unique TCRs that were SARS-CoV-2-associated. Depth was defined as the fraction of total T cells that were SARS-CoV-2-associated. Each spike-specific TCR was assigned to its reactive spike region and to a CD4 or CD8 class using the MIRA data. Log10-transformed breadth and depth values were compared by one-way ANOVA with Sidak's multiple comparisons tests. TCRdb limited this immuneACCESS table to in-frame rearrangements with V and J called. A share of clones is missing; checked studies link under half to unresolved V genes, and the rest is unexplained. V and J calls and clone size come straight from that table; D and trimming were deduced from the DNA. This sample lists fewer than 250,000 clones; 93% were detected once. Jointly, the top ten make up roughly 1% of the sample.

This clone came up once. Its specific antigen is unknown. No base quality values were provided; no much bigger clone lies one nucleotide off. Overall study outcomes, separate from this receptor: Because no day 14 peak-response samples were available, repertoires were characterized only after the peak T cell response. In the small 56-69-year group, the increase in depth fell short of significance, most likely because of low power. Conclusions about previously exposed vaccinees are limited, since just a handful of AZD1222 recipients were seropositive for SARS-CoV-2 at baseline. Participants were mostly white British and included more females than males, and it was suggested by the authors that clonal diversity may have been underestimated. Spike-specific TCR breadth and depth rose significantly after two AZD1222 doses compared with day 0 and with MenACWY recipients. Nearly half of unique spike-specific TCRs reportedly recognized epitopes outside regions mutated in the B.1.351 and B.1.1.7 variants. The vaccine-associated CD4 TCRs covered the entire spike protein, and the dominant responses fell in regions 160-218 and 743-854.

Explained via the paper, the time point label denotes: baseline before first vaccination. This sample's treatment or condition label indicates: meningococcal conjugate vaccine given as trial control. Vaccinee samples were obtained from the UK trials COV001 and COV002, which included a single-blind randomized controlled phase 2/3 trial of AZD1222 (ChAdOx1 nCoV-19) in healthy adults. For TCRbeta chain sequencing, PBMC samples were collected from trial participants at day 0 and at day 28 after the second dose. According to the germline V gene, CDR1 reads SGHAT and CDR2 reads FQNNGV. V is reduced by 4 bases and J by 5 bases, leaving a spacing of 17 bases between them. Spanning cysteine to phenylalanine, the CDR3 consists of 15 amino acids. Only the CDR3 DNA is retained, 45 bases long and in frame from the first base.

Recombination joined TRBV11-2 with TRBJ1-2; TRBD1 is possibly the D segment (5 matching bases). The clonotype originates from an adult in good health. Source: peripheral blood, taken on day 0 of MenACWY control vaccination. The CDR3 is CASSSINRKSYGYTF. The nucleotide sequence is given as TGTGCCAGCAGCTCCATAAACAGGAAAAGTTATGGCTACACCTTC.